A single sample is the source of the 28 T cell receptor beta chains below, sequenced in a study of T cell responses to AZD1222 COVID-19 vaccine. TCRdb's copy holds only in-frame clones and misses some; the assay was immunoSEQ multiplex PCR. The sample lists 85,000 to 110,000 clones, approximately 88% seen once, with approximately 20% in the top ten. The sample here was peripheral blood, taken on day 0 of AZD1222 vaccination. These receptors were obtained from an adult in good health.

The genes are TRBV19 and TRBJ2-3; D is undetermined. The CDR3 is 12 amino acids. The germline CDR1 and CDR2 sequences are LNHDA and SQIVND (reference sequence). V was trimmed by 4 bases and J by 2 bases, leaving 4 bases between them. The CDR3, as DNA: TGTGCCAGTAGTAAGACCACAGATACGCAGTATTTT. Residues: CASSKTTDTQYF.

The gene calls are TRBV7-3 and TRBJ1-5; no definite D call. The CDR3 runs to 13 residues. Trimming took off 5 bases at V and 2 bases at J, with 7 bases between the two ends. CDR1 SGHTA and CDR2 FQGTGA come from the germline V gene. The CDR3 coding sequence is TGTGCCAGCAGCCGTGGTGGCAATCAGCCCCAGCATTTT. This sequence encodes CASSRGGNQPQHF. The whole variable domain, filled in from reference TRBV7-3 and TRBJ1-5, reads GAGVSQTPSNKVTEKGKYVELRCDPISGHTALYWYRQSLGQGPEFLIYFQGTGAADDSGLPNDRFFAVRPEGSVSTLKIQRTERGDSAVYLCASSRGGNQPQHFGDGTRLSIL.

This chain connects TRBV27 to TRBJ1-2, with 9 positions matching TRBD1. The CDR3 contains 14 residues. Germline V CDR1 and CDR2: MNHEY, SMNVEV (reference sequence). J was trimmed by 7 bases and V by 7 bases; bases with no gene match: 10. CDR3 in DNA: TGTGCCAGCAACCCGACCGGGACAGGGACTGGCTACACCTTC. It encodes CASNPTGTGTGYTF.

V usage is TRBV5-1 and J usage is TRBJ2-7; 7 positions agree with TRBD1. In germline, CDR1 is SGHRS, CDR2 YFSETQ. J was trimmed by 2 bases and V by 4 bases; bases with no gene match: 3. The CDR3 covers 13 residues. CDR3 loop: CASSPGQPYEQYF. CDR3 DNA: TGCGCCAGCAGCCCGGGACAGCCCTACGAGCAGTACTTC.

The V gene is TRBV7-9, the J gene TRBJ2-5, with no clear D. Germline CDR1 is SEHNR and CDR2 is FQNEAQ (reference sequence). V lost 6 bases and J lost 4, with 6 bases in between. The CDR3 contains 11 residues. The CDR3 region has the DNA TGTGCCAGCAGTAAGGGAGAGACCCAGTACTTC. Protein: CASSKGETQYF.

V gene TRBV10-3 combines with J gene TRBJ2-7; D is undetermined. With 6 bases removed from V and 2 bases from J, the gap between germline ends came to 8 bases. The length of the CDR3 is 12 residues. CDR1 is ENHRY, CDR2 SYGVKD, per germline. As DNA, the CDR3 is TGTGCCATCAGCGCATTCGCCTACGAGCAGTACTTC. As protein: CAISAFAYEQYF.

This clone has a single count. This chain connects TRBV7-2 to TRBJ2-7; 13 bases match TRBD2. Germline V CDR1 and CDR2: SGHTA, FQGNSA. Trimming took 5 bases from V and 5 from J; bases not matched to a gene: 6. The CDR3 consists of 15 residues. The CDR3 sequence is CASSLLAGGLNEQYF. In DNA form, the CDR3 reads TGTGCCAGCAGCCTACTAGCGGGGGGGCTGAACGAGCAGTACTTC.

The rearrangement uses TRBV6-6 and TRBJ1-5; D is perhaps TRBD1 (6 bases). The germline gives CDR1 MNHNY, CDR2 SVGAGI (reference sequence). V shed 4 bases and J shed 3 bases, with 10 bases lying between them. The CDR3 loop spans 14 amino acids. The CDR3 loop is CASSSDRANQPQHF. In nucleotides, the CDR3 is TGTGCCAGCAGTTCGGACAGAGCCAATCAGCCCCAGCATTTT.

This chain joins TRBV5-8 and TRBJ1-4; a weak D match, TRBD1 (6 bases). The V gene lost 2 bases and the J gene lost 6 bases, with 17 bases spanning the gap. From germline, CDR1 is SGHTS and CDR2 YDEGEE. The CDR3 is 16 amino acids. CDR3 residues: CASSLGSSSGDEKLFF. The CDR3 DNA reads TGTGCCAGCAGCTTAGGCTCCTCTTCAGGGGATGAAAAACTGTTTTTT.

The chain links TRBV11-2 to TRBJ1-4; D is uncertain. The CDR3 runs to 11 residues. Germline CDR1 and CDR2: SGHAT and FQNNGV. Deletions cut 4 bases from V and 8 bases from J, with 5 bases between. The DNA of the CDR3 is TGTGCCAGCAGCTACTCGGAAAAACTGTTTTTT. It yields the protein CASSYSEKLFF.

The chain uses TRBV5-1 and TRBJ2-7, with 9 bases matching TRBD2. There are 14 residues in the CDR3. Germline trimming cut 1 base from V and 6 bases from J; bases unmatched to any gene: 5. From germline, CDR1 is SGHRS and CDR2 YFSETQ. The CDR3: CASSLMRGGGEQYF. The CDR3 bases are TGCGCCAGCAGCTTGATGCGCGGGGGGGGCGAGCAGTACTTC.

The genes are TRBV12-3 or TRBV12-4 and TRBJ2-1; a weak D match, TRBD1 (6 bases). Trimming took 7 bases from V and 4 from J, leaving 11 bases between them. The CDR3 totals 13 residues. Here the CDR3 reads CASTLDRYNEQFF. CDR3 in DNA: TGTGCCAGCACCCTCGACAGGTACAATGAGCAGTTCTTC.

CDR3 bases: TGTGCCAGCAGCTCGGACAGGGGGCACACTGAAGCTTTCTTT. It is translated as CASSSDRGHTEAFF. The chain links TRBV28 to TRBJ1-1, with TRBD1 matching over 11 bases. Germline V gene data show CDR1 as MDHEN and CDR2 as SYDVKM. V lost 6 bases, J lost 3 bases, and 3 bases stayed unmatched. CDR3 length: 14 residues.

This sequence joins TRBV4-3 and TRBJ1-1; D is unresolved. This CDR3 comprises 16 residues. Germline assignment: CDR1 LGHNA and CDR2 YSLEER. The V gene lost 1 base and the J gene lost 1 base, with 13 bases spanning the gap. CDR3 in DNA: TGCGCCAGCAGCCAAGTGCAGGCAGTACAGAACACTGAAGCTTTCTTT. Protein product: CASSQVQAVQNTEAFF.

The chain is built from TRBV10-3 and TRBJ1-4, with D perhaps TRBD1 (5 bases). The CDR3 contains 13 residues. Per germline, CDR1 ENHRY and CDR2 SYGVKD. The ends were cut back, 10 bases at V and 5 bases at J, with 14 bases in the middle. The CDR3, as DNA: TGTGCCACCGTCGGACACCCGAATGAAAAACTGTTTTTT. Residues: CATVGHPNEKLFF.

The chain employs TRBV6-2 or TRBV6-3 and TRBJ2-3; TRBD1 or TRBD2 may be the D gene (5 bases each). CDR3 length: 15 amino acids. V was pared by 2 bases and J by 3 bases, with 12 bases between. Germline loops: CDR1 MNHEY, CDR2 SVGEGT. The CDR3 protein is CASSYVGPETDTQYF. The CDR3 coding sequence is TGTGCCAGCAGTTACGTGGGACCGGAAACAGATACGCAGTATTTT.

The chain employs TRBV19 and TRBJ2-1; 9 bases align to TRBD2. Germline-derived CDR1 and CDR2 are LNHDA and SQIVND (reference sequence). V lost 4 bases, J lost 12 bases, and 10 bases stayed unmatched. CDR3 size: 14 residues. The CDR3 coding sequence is TGTGCCAGTAGTAGCGGGACTAGCAACGTTTTGCAGTTCTTC. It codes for CASSSGTSNVLQFF. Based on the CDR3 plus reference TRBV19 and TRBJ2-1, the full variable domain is DGGITQSPKYLFRKEGQNVTLSCEQNLNHDAMYWYRQDPGQGLRLIYYSQIVNDFQKGDIAEGYSVSREKKESFPLTVTSAQKNPTAFYLCASSSGTSNVLQFFGPGTRLTVL.

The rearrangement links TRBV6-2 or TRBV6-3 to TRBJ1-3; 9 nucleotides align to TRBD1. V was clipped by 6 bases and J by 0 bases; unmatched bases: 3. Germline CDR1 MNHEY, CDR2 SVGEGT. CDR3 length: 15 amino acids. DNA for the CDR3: TGTGCCAGCAGCCGGGACAGGGTCTCTGGAAACACCATATATTTT. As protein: CASSRDRVSGNTIYF.

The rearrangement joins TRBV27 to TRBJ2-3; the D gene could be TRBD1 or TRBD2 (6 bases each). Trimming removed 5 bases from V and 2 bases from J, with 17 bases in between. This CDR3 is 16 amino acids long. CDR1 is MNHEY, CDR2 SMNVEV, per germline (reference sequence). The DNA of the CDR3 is TGTGCCAGCAGTCCACGGACGGGGGCCCCCACAGATACGCAGTATTTT. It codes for CASSPRTGAPTDTQYF.

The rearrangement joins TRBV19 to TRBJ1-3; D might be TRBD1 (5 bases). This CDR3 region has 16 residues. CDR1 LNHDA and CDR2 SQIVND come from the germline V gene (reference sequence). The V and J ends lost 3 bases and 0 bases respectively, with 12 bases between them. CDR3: CASSIPGRISGNTIYF. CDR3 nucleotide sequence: TGTGCCAGTAGTATCCCGGGACGGATCTCTGGAAACACCATATATTTT.

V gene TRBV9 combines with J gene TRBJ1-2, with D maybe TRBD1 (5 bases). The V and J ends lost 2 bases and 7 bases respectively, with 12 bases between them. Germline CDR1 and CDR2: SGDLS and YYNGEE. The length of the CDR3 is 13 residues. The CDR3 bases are TGTGCCAGCAGCGTGGATGGGGGTTTTGGCTACACCTTC. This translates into CASSVDGGFGYTF.

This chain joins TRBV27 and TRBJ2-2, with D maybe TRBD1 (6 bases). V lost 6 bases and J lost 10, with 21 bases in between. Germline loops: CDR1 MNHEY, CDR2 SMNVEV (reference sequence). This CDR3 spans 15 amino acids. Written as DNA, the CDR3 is TGTGCCAGCAGAACGACCACAGGGTCTGCCGCGGAGCTGTTTTTT. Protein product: CASRTTTGSAAELFF.

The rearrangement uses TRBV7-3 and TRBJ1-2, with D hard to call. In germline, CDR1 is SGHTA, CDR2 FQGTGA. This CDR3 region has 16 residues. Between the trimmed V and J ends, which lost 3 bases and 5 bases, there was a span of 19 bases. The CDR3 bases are TGTGCCAGCAGCTTGGGTGAGGAGATGGGATCGTATGGCTACACCTTC. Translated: CASSLGEEMGSYGYTF.

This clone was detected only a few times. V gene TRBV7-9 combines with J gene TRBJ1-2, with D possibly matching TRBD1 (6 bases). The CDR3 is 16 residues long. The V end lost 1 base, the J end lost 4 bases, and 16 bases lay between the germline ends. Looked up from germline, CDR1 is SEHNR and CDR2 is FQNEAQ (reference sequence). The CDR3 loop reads CASSLVVGGPIYGYTF. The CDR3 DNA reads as TGTGCCAGCAGCTTAGTCGTAGGGGGACCCATCTATGGCTACACCTTC.

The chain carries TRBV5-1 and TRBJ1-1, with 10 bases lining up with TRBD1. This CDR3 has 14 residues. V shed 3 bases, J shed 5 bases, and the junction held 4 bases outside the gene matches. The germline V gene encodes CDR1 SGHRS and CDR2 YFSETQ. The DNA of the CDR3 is TGCGCCAGCAGCTGGACAGGGGGTCGGACTGAAGCTTTCTTT. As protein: CASSWTGGRTEAFF.

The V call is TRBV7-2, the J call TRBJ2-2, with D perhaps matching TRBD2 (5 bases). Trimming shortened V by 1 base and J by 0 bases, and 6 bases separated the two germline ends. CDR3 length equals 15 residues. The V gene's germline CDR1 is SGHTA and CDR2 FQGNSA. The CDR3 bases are TGTGCCAGCAGCTTAGGGAGGACGAACACCGGGGAGCTGTTTTTT. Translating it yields CASSLGRTNTGELFF.

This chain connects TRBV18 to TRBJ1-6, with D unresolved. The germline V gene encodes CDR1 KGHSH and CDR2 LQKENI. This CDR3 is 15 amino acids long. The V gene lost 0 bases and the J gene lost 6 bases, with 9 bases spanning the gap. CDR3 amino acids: CASSPPFSRNSPLHF. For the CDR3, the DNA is TGTGCCAGCTCACCACCTTTTTCTCGTAATTCACCCCTCCACTTT.

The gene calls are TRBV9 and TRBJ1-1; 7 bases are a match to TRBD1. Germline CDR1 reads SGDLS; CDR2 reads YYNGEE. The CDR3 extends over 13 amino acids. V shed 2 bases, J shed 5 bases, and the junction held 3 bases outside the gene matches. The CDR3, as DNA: TGTGCCAGCAGCGTGACAGGGATGACTGAAGCTTTCTTT. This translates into CASSVTGMTEAFF.